This T cell receptor beta chain was sequenced in a study of OX40 agonist ivuxolimab in advanced cancers. Peripheral blood came from all dose cohorts at three timepoints. Study-level points and caveats: Part of the nonresponder group also had normalized T-cell clonal expansion that was low. Patients with a partial response at 0.1-3.0 mg/kg had among the lowest clonal expansion.

For this clone: Its antigen is still unknown.

Method: immunoSEQ multiplex PCR; TCRdb's copy keeps in-frame clones and lacks some. This sample has tens of thousands of clones, with approximately 78% found just once. Germline V gene lookup returns CDR1 SEHNR and CDR2 FQNEAQ (reference sequence). V was clipped by 6 bases and J by 11 bases, with 20 bases between them. The CDR3 length is 14 residues. The origin of this receptor is an adult with an advanced solid tumor such as melanoma, head and neck, liver or kidney cancer. V gene TRBV7-9 combines with J gene TRBJ1-5; a weak D match, TRBD1 (5 bases). The source material was CD4+ or CD8+ T cells sorted from blood, sampled in a trial of the OX40 agonist ivuxolimab. CDR3 sequence (DNA): TGTGCCAGCAGTCTTACCGGGGACCGTCCGGCCCAGCATTTT. Encoded protein: CASSLTGDRPAQHF.